Listed below are T cell receptor beta chains from one sample, sequenced in a study of CD8+ T cells in alopecia areata. Sequencing was performed with immunoSEQ multiplex PCR; in TCRdb, only in-frame clones are kept and a portion is missing. The data show 90,000 to 130,000 clones, roughly three fifths seen once. The specimen comprised CD8+ T cells sorted from blood, sampled at week 24, from a patient treated with tofacitinib. The receptor source for this set is a human donor with alopecia areata. Both conserved end residues are part of each CDR3. The D gene is left open where the match is weak. For some rows the clone size is stated as once, few or many, or as a class when expanded; others skip it.

clone_size | j_call | v_call | d_call | cdr3_aa | cdr3_nt
NA | TRBJ2-3 | TRBV7-2 | NA | CASSPRGVRTDTQYF | TGTGCCAGCAGCCCCCGTGGGGTAAGGACAGATACGCAGTATTTT
NA | TRBJ2-7 | TRBV7-9 | NA | CASSSLDPFSYEQYF | TGTGCCAGCAGCTCCTTGGACCCATTCTCCTACGAGCAGTACTTC
few | TRBJ2-7 | TRBV29-1 | NA | CSVEGPESYEQYF | TGCAGCGTTGAAGGGCCAGAGTCCTACGAGCAGTACTTC
NA | TRBJ1-1 | TRBV10-2 | NA | CASSGGDLNTEAFF | TGCGCCAGCAGTGGTGGAGATTTGAACACTGAAGCTTTCTTT
NA | TRBJ2-7 | TRBV2 | NA | CAMGYEQYF | TGTGCCATGGGATATGAGCAGTACTTC
few | TRBJ2-1 | TRBV7-8 | NA | CASTVGPSYNEQFF | TGTGCCAGCACCGTTGGGCCGTCCTACAATGAGCAGTTCTTC
few | TRBJ2-7 | TRBV29-1 | TRBD2 | CSVSRGDYEQYF | TGCAGCGTTTCACGGGGGGACTACGAGCAGTACTTC
NA | TRBJ2-6 | TRBV6-5 | NA | CASNTADSGANVLTF | TGTGCCAGCAATACAGCTGACTCTGGGGCCAACGTCCTGACTTTC
once | TRBJ1-5 | TRBV4-1 | NA | CASSQDSSNQPQHF | TGCGCCAGCAGCCAAGATTCCAGCAATCAGCCCCAGCATTTT
NA | TRBJ1-1 | TRBV5-1 | NA | CASSLSRELNTEAFF | TGCGCCAGCAGCCTGAGCCGGGAACTGAACACTGAAGCTTTCTTT
once | TRBJ1-5 | TRBV30 | NA | CALRWGTNQPQHF | TGTGCCCTACGATGGGGGACCAATCAGCCCCAGCATTTT
NA | TRBJ2-7 | TRBV18 | TRBD1 | CASSPQGGQGYEQYF | TGTGCCAGCTCACCGCAGGGGGGACAGGGCTACGAGCAGTACTTC
NA | TRBJ1-2 | TRBV7-2 | NA | CASSLVWEPNNYGYTF | TGTGCCAGCAGCTTAGTATGGGAACCCAATAACTATGGCTACACCTTC
NA | TRBJ2-5 | TRBV4-1 | TRBD1 | CASSQAPGGRGQETQYF | TGCGCCAGCAGCCAAGCCCCTGGTGGCAGGGGGCAAGAGACCCAGTACTTC